This T cell receptor beta chain stems from a study of radiation and T cells in renal cell carcinoma (dated by TCRdb to between 2020 and 2021). For the study in its entirety: The samples were drawn from a clinical trial, where primary renal cell carcinomas were treated with 15 Gy of stereotactic body radiation therapy and then removed by nephrectomy 4 weeks afterward. In total, about 50 samples underwent TCR beta sequencing: roughly 25 tumors plus 27 peripheral blood samples. Across all 50 or so samples, around 4,000,000 unique CDR3 nucleotide sequences, encoding roughly 3 million unique CDR3 amino acid sequences, were identified. Broader findings and caveats from the paper: Because pretreatment tumor biopsies were not available, the study could not determine whether clonotypes were already present within the tumor at baseline. Because the trial had a single-armed design, the trial could not examine how radiation dose or scheduling affected the TCR repertoire. Top tumor clonotypes rose in blood from baseline to 2 weeks post-radiation, then contracted by 4 weeks, suggesting transient expansion of tumor-resident clones. Changes in the blood repertoire were not tracked past 4 weeks after treatment.

The CDR3 measures 14 amino acids from cysteine to phenylalanine. Left in the record is the CDR3 DNA by itself, 42 bases read in frame from the first base. CDR1 MNHEY and CDR2 SVGAGI are derived from the germline V gene. Deletion took 6 bases off V and 2 bases off J, with a span of 8 bases between the germline ends. As to this clone: This receptor's antigen is unknown. Base qualities are not recorded, but no much larger clone differs from it by a single base.

The time point tag for this specimen amounts to: baseline pretreatment blood. This specimen's treatment or condition label, per the study, means: 15 Gy SBRT to primary tumor, nephrectomy 4 weeks later. To track tumor-enriched clonotypes, serial peripheral blood was sampled from radiation-treated patients at baseline and at 2 weeks and 4 weeks after SBRT. Renal cell carcinoma with clear cell pathology was present in all patients. The QIAamp DNA Blood Mini Kit (Qiagen) was used to prepare genomic DNA for TCR sequencing. The analyses included only samples that passed all quality control checks. TCR beta libraries were generated from genomic DNA with the immunoSEQ kit, following the manufacturer's recommendations. Library preparation used a first multiplex PCR with proprietary primers, then a second PCR adding unique barcodes, with bead cleanups after each round. Each sample batch included a kit-provided positive control reaction and a negative control reaction. The final libraries underwent checking on an Agilent 4200 TapeStation D1000 ScreenTape, volumetric pooling, and quantification by qPCR. An Illumina NextSeq500 fitted with a MidOutput 150-cycle cartridge performed the sequencing, running 156 Read1 cycles and 15 Index1 cycles with the kit's custom primers. The pooled library was loaded at roughly 0.96 pM, with a 20% PhiX control spiked in. The source study handled its data this way. The vendor-processed data were analyzed in R, and a clonotype was defined as all T cells that share the same CDR3 nucleotide sequence. In the clone abundance analyses, frequencies were normalized to the 10,000 most abundant clones in each sample. Public T cell clones, which averaged fewer than five per sample, were excluded before analysis. Tumor-enriched and baseline blood-enriched clonotypes were defined by at least a 32-fold difference in abundance between compartments. Clonotypes expanded or contracted between blood time points were identified with a beta-binomial differential abundance model. Tumor-blood repertoire similarity was measured with the Baroni-Urbani and Buser coefficient, and group comparisons used two-tailed Wilcoxon tests in R. TCRdb provides this immuneACCESS table in a form limited to in-frame rearrangements. Some clones are lacking; in checked studies, under half of them reflect an unresolved V gene, and why the rest are absent is not known. V, J and clone size were drawn from that table, and D and trimming were deduced from the DNA. This sample holds about 160,000 clones; about 85% were observed only once. The top ten constitute around 4% of the sample.

Material: blood, obtained from a patient whose treatment included radiotherapy and nephrectomy. Recombination joined TRBV6-5 with TRBJ1-6, with no D gene named confidently. This clonotype was obtained from a woman aged 70-85 years with renal cell carcinoma. The CDR3 protein: CASRFKAYNSPLHF. The nucleotides are TGTGCCAGCAGATTCAAGGCCTATAATTCACCCCTCCACTTT.